The 15 T cell receptor beta chains listed next were all sequenced from one sample in a study of T cell responses to AZD1222 COVID-19 vaccine (dated by TCRdb to the early 2020s). The library was made by the immunoSEQ multiplex PCR assay. Here the immuneACCESS table is served through TCRdb, limited to in-frame sequences with V and J called. Missing clones are a known gap in these copies; in checked studies unresolved V genes cover under half, and the rest lacks a known reason. This sample lists roughly 150,000 clones; about nine tenths were detected once. In total, the top ten clones hold about 2% of the sample. Explained via the paper, the time point label denotes: baseline before first vaccination. The sample here was peripheral blood, taken on day 0 of AZD1222 vaccination. The receptor source for this set is an adult in good health.

The V call is TRBV6-4, the J call TRBJ2-3; D unresolved. The length of the CDR3 is 13 residues. Looked up from germline, CDR1 is MRHNA and CDR2 is SNTAGT. V was cut by 5 bases and J by 2 bases, with 8 bases left in between. CDR3 residues: CASSTEFTDTQYF. The DNA of the CDR3 is TGTGCCAGCAGTACCGAGTTCACAGATACGCAGTATTTT.

The chain combines TRBV7-3 with TRBJ2-1, with D perhaps TRBD2 (5 bases). This CDR3 spans 16 amino acids. Germline values: CDR1 SGHTA, CDR2 FQGTGA. Trimming shortened V by 5 bases and J by 2 bases, and 16 bases separated the two germline ends. The CDR3 sequence is CASSPNRRAAYNEQFF. CDR3 nucleotide sequence: TGTGCCAGCAGCCCCAACCGGCGGGCCGCCTACAATGAGCAGTTCTTC.

The V call is TRBV27, the J call TRBJ1-1; maybe TRBD1 (5 bases). Germline CDR1 is MNHEY and CDR2 is SMNVEV (reference sequence). Trimming pared 5 bases from V and 0 bases from J, leaving 19 bases between. CDR3 length: 17 residues. The CDR3 is CASSIRDSRGLNTEAFF. The DNA for the CDR3 is TGTGCCAGCAGTATCCGGGACTCGAGGGGCTTGAACACTGAAGCTTTCTTT.

J is TRBJ1-2 and V is TRBV3-1 (or the pseudogene TRBV3-2), with D possibly being TRBD1 (5 bases). Germline lookup yields CDR1 LGHDT and CDR2 YNNKEL (reference sequence). V was shortened by 5 bases and J by 4 bases, with 8 bases between the two germline ends. The length of the CDR3 is 12 residues. The CDR3 sequence: CASSGGGYGYTF. The CDR3, as DNA: TGTGCCAGCAGCGGGGGTGGCTATGGCTACACCTTC.

The CDR3 sequence is CASSQGTQLRETQYF. CDR3 nucleotide sequence: TGTGCCAGCAGCCAAGGGACCCAACTGAGGGAGACCCAGTACTTC. The chain combines TRBV4-2 with TRBJ2-5; unclear D gene. Germline V CDR1 and CDR2: LGHNA, YNFKEQ. The ends were cut back, 1 base at V and 5 bases at J, with 14 bases in the middle. This CDR3 contains 15 residues.

A few counts support this clone. The chain is built from TRBV4-2 and TRBJ1-1; D perhaps matches TRBD1 (6 bases). CDR3 length equals 14 residues. Trimming took off 0 bases at V and 1 base at J, with 6 bases between the two ends. Germline-derived CDR1 and CDR2 are LGHNA and YNFKEQ. The CDR3 spells CASSQEQGNTEAFF. The CDR3 DNA sequence: TGTGCCAGCAGCCAAGAACAGGGGAACACTGAAGCTTTCTTT.

The chain links TRBV2 to TRBJ1-2; D gene uncertain. V shed 7 bases and J shed 3 bases, with 18 bases lying between them. The germline gives CDR1 SNHLY, CDR2 FYNNEI. CDR3 length: 15 amino acids. The CDR3 loop reads CASTSKGPAYYGYTF. Here the CDR3 DNA reads TGTGCCAGCACCTCAAAGGGCCCCGCTTACTATGGCTACACCTTC.

The V and J genes are TRBV7-2 and TRBJ2-3; TRBD1 matches at 7 bases. With V trimmed by 1 base and J by 5 bases, 3 bases remained unmatched. The CDR3 extends over 14 amino acids. CDR1 is SGHTA and CDR2 is FQGNSA in the germline V gene. This CDR3 reads CASSLEQGKDTQYF. The CDR3 DNA reads TGTGCCAGCAGCTTAGAACAGGGGAAAGATACGCAGTATTTT.

The chain links TRBV5-1 to TRBJ2-3; 15 bases match TRBD2. V dropped 0 bases and J dropped 4; count of bases not matched to a gene: 3. The CDR3 is 17 residues long. CDR1 is SGHRS and CDR2 is YFSETQ in the germline V gene. CDR3 sequence: CASSLGTSGRASDTQYF. The CDR3 DNA sequence: TGCGCCAGCAGCTTGGGGACTAGCGGGAGGGCGTCAGATACGCAGTATTTT.

The chain couples TRBV20-1 to TRBJ1-5; a weak D match, TRBD1 (6 bases). Germline-derived CDR1 and CDR2 are DFQATT and SNEGSKA (reference sequence). V shed 3 bases and J shed 2 bases, with 14 bases lying between them. The CDR3 loop spans 15 amino acids. The CDR3 region has the DNA TGCAGTGCTAGTTGGGGGGGCTTTGGCAATCAGCCCCAGCATTTT. It is translated as CSASWGGFGNQPQHF.

To note about this clone: Other DNA sequences within the sample encode an identical CDR3. V and J are TRBV5-6 and TRBJ1-4; the D is unclear. Trimming took 0 bases from V and 0 from J, leaving 3 bases between them. Germline CDR1 and CDR2: SGHDT and YYEEEE. This CDR3 is built from 14 residues. The CDR3 DNA is TGTGCCAGCAGCTTGGGACCAACTAATGAAAAACTGTTTTTT. This translates into CASSLGPTNEKLFF.

The chain uses TRBV6-2 or TRBV6-3 and TRBJ2-7; possible D gene TRBD1, 6 bases. The CDR3 contains 15 residues. V was shortened by 6 bases and J by 3 bases, with 18 bases between the two germline ends. CDR1 and CDR2 (germline): MNHEY, SVGEGT. For the CDR3, the DNA is TGTGCCAGCAGCCTAAGGGGGACCGCAAGCTACGAGCAGTACTTC. It encodes CASSLRGTASYEQYF.

The V call is TRBV7-2, the J call TRBJ2-7, with TRBD2 matching over 11 bases. The CDR3 length is 15 residues. Germline CDR1 reads SGHTA; CDR2 reads FQGNSA. V shed 2 bases and J 3 bases; nucleotides not matched to a gene: 3. CDR3 sequence (DNA): TGTGCCAGCAGCTTACGACTAGCGGGATACTACGAGCAGTACTTC. Its protein is CASSLRLAGYYEQYF.

This clone was found once. The rearrangement uses TRBV19 and TRBJ2-7; the match to TRBD2 covers 10 bases. Looked up from germline, CDR1 is LNHDA and CDR2 is SQIVND (reference sequence). The CDR3 covers 15 residues. The V and J ends lost 4 bases and 2 bases, in that order; junction bases with no gene match: 5. This CDR3 reads CASSTRTSGTYEQYF. The CDR3 coding sequence is TGTGCCAGTAGTACAAGGACTAGCGGCACCTACGAGCAGTACTTC.

V gene TRBV7-6 combines with J gene TRBJ1-2; a possible D gene is TRBD1 (6 bases). Germline CDR1 SGHVS, CDR2 FNYEAQ. Trimming shortened V by 5 bases and J by 4 bases, and 17 bases separated the two germline ends. The CDR3 contains 15 residues. CDR3 bases: TGTGCCAGCAGCCCCTCGGGACAACTTTCCTATGGCTACACCTTC. Amino acids: CASSPSGQLSYGYTF.